This T cell receptor beta chain derives from a study of blood T cell repertoires in COVID-19. Using immunoSEQ multiplex PCR, the repertoire was profiled, and TCRdb retains in-frame clones only, with some absent. Of roughly 250,000 clones in the sample, about four fifths were seen once. The CDR3 runs to 14 residues. V was pared by 5 bases and J by 4 bases, with 4 bases of the junction left unmatched. Per the germline V gene, CDR1 is WSHSY and CDR2 is SAAADI. The chain combines TRBV10-2 with TRBJ1-5; TRBD1 matches 8 bases. Sequencing input: peripheral blood. The sequence derives from a woman in her sixties or seventies with active or convalescent COVID-19. This chain's CDR3 is CASSSQGANQPQHF. In DNA form, the CDR3 reads TGCGCCAGCAGTAGCCAGGGGGCGAATCAGCCCCAGCATTTT.